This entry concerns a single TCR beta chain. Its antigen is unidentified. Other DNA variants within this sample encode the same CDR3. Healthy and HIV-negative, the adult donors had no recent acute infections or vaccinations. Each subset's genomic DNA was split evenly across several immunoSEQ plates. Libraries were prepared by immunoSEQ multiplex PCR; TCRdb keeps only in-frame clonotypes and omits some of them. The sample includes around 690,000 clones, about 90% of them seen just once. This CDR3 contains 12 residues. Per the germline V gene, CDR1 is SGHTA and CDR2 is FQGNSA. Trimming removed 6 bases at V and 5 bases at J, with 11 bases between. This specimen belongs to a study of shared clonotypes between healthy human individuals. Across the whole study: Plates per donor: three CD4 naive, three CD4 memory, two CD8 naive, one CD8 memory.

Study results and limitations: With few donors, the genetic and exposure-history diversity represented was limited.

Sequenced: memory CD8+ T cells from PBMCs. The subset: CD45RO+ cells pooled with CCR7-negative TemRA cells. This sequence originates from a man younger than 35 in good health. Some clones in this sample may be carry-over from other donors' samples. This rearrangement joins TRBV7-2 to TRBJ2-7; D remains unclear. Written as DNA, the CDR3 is TGTGCCAGCAGGGGCGGCCCCAACGAGCAGTACTTC. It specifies CASRGGPNEQYF.